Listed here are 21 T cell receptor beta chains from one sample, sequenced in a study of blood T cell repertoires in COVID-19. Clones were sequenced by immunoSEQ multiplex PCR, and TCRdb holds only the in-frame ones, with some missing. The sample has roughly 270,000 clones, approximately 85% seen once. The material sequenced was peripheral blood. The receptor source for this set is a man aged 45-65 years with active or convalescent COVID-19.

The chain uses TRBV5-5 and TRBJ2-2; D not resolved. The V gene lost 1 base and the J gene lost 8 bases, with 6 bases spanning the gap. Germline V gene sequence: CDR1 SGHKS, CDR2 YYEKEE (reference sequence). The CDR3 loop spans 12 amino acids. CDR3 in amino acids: CASSLFEGELFF. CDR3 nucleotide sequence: TGTGCCAGCAGCTTGTTTGAGGGGGAGCTGTTTTTT.

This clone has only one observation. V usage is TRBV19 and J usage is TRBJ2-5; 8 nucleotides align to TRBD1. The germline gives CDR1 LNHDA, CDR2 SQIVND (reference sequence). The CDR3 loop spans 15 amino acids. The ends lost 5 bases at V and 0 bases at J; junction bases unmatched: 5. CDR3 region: CASSHRTGYQETQYF. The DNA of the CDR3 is TGTGCCAGTAGTCATCGGACAGGGTACCAAGAGACCCAGTACTTC. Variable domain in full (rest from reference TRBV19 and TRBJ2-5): DGGITQSPKYLFRKEGQNVTLSCEQNLNHDAMYWYRQDPGQGLRLIYYSQIVNDFQKGDIAEGYSVSREKKESFPLTVTSAQKNPTAFYLCASSHRTGYQETQYFGPGTRLLVL.

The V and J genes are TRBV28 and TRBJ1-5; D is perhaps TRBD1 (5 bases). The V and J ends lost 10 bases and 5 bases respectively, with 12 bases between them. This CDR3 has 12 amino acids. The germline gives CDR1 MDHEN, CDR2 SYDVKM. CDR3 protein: CATRGDHQPQHF. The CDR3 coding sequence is TGTGCCACAAGGGGTGATCATCAGCCCCAGCATTTT.

The CDR3 sequence is CASSSGDTQYF. CDR3 sequence (DNA): TGTGCCAGCAGTTCGGGAGATACGCAGTATTTT. This chain connects TRBV12-3 or TRBV12-4 to TRBJ2-3; D remains ambiguous. The germline V and J ends were trimmed by 4 bases and 5 bases, with 4 bases remaining between them. The CDR3 contains 11 residues.

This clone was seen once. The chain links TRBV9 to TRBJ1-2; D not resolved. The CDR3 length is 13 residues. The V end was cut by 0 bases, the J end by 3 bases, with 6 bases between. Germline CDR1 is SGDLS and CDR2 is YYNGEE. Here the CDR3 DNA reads TGTGCCAGCAGCGTAGGAGGGTACTATGGCTACACCTTC. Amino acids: CASSVGGYYGYTF.

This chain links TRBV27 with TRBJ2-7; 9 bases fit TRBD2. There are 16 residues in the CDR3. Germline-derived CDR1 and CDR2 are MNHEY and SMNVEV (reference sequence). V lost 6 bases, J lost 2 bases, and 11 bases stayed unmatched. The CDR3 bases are TGTGCCAGCAGCCTGGGACTAGCTCATTTCCCCTACGAGCAGTACTTC. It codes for CASSLGLAHFPYEQYF.

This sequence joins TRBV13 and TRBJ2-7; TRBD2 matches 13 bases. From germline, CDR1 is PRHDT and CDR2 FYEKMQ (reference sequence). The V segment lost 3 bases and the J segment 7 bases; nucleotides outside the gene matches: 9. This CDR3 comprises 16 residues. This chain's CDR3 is CASSLGLAGLLWEQYF. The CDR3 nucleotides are TGTGCCAGCAGCTTGGGACTAGCGGGGCTACTGTGGGAGCAGTACTTC.

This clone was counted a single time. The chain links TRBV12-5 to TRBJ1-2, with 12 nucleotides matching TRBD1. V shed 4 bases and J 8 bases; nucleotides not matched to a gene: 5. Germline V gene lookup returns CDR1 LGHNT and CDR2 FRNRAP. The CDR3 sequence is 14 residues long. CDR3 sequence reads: CASGSGTGGGGYTF. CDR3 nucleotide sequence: TGTGCTAGTGGTTCCGGGACAGGGGGCGGGGGCTACACCTTC.

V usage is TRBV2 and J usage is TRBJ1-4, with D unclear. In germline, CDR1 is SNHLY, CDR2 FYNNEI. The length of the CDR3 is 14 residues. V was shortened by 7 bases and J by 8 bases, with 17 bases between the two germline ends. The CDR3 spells CASKLGGNGEKLFF. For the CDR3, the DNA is TGTGCCAGCAAACTAGGAGGGAACGGCGAAAAACTGTTTTTT.

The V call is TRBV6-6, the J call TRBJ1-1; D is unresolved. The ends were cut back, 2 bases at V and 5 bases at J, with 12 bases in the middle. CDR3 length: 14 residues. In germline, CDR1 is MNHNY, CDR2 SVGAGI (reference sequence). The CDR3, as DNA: TGTGCCAGCAGTTACAACGGGGTTGGGACTGAAGCTTTCTTT. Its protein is CASSYNGVGTEAFF.

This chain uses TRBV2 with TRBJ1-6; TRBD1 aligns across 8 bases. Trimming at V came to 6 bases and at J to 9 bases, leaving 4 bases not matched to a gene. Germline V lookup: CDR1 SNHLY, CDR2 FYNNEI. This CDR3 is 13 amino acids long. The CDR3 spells CASRTGAGSPLHF. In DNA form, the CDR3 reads TGTGCCAGCAGGACAGGGGCCGGTTCACCCCTCCACTTT.

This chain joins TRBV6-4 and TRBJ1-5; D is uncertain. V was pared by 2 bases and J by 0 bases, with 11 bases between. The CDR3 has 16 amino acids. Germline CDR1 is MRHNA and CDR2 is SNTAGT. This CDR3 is CASSDIRGVSNQPQHF. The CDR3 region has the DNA TGTGCCAGCAGTGACATACGGGGAGTTAGCAATCAGCCCCAGCATTTT.

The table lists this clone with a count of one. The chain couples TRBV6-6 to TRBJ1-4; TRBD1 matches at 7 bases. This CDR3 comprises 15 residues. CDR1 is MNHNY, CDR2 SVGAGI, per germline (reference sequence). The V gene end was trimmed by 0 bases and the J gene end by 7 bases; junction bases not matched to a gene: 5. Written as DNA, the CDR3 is TGTGCCAGCAGTTACTCGAGACAGGGCCGTGAAAAACTGTTTTTT. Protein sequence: CASSYSRQGREKLFF.

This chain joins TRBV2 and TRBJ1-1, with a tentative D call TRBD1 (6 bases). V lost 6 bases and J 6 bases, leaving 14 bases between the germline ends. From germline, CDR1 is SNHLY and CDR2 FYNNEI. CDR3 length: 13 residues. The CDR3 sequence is CASRIGGGSEAFF. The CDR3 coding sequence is TGTGCCAGCAGAATAGGGGGGGGCTCTGAAGCTTTCTTT.

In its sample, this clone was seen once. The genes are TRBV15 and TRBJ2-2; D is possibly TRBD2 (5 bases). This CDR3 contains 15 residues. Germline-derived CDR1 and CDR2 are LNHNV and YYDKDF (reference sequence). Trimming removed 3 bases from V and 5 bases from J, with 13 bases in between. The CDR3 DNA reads TGTGCCACCAGCAGGGGTCGCCGGGGAACCGGGGAGCTGTTTTTT. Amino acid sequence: CATSRGRRGTGELFF.

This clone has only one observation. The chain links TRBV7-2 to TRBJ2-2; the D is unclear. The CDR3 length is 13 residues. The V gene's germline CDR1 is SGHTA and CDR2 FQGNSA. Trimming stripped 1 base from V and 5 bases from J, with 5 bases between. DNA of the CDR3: TGTGCCAGCAGCTTAGTTCCTACCGGGGAGCTGTTTTTT. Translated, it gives CASSLVPTGELFF.

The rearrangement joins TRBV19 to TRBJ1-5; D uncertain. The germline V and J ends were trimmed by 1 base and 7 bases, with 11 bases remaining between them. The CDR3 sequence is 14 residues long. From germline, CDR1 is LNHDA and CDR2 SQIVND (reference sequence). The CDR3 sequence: CASSIGVEAQPQHF. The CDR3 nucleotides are TGTGCCAGTAGTATAGGGGTTGAGGCACAGCCCCAGCATTTT.

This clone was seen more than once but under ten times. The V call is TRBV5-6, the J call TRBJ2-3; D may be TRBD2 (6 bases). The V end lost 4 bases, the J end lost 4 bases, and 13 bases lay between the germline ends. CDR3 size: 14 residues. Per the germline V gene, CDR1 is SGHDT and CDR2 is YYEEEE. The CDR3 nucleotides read TGTGCCAGCAGCCGACGGGACTCCTCAGATACGCAGTATTTT. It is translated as CASSRRDSSDTQYF.

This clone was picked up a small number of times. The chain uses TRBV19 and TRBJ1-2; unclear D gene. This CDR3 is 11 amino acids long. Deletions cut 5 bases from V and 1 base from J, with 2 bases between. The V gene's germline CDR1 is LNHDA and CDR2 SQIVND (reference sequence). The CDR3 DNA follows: TGTGCCAGTAGTTATAACTATGGCTACACCTTC. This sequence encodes CASSYNYGYTF.

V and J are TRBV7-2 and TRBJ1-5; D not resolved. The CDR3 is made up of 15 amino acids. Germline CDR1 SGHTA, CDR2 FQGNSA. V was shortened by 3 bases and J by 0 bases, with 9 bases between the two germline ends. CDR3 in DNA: TGTGCCAGCAGCTTGAGTTTTAATAGCAATCAGCCCCAGCATTTT. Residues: CASSLSFNSNQPQHF.

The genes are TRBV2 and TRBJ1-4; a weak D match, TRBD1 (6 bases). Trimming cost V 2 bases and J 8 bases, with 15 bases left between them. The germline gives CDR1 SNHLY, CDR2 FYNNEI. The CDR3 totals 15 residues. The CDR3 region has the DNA TGTGCCAGCAGTGAACTCCAGGGGTCTTACGAAAAACTGTTTTTT. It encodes CASSELQGSYEKLFF.